This TCR beta chain was recovered during a study of CD8 T cells in ankylosing spondylitis. Study-wide results and caveats: Under 10 highly homologous variants formed a TCR beta motif that appeared characteristic of ankylosing spondylitis blood. Disease-linked clones displayed a CD8+ phenotype and appeared relatively rarely in peripheral blood. From matched ankylosing spondylitis synovial fluid, disease-linked clones were reportedly recovered at significantly enriched levels.

This clonotype rates as medium-sized. The antigen is undetermined. V was clipped by 2 bases and J by 1 base, with 8 bases between them. This CDR3 region has 14 residues. Per germline, CDR1 SEHNR and CDR2 FQNEAQ (reference sequence). Quantitative 5'-RACE with molecular barcodes generated TCR beta libraries. One entry per CDR3 protein, called by TCRdb with MiXCR from the 5' RACE reads. The top ten hold 2.5% to 3.5% of the sample, which has some 38,000 distinct CDR3 sequences, around 3% seen once. Sequencing was performed on blood, either unsorted or a sorted T cell fraction (not recorded which). The gene calls are TRBV7-9 and TRBJ1-2; unclear D gene. The sequence derives from a male donor with ankylosing spondylitis or in good health (not recorded which). CDR3 loop: CASSLKGSNYGYTF. Written as DNA, the CDR3 is TGTGCCAGCAGCTTAAAAGGCAGTAACTATGGCTACACCTTC. Drawing the rest from reference TRBV7-9 and TRBJ1-2, the complete variable domain is DTGVSQNPRHKITKRGQNVTFRCDPISEHNRLYWYRQTLGQGPEFLTYFQNEAQLEKSRLLSDRFSAERPKGSFSTLEIQRTEQGDSAMYLCASSLKGSNYGYTFGSGTRLTVV.